The 26 T cell receptor beta chains presented below share a single source sample, sequenced in a study of tissue T cells after allogeneic stem cell transplantation. Using immunoSEQ multiplex PCR, the repertoire was profiled, and TCRdb retains in-frame clones only, with some absent. The sample lists 1,500 to 2,000 clones, 45% to 60% occurring once. Time point described: mouse harvest day 14 after allogeneic transplant. Tail vein injection delivered 10^7 T-cell-depleted bone marrow cells and 10^6 splenic CD5+ T cells. Sequences were obtained from lymph node tissue. The source is a female BALB/c mouse given C57BL/6 T cells with graft-versus-host disease after an allogeneic hematopoietic cell transplant.

This clone was detected a few times. Germline and genes here are mouse. Coverage ceases 1 residue before the CDR3 finishes, and the germline J gene fills in the end. This chain uses TRBV26 with TRBJ2-1, with D possibly being TRBD1 (6 bases). Germline CDR1 is KGHPV and CDR2 is FQNQEV (reference sequence). V lost 6 bases and J lost 5, with 11 bases in between. CDR3 length: 13 amino acids. The CDR3 protein is CASSLRGDAEQFF. Incomplete CDR3 DNA: TGTGCCAGCAGCCTCAGGGGAGATGCTGAGCAGTTC.

In the case of this clone: Gene names are mouse gene names. The read stops 1 residue short of the end of the CDR3; the missing end is completed from the germline J gene. The chain employs TRBV12-1 and TRBJ2-4, with TRBD2 matching 12 bases. This CDR3 spans 15 amino acids. Germline values: CDR1 SGHSN, CDR2 HYEKVE. V gave up 3 bases and J gave up 8 bases; unmatched junction bases: 8. The CDR3 DNA, read in part, is TGTGCCAGCTCTTCAGCCGGGACTGGGGGGCTCACCTTGTAC. Translated: CASSSAGTGGLTLY. The CDR3 as a whole reads CASSSAGTGGLTLYF.

As regards this clone: Genes and germline are mouse. The read ends 1 residue early relative to the CDR3; the germline J gene fills the gap. The chain employs TRBV13-3 and TRBJ2-1, with 9 bases fitting TRBD2. The CDR3 contains 15 residues. With V trimmed by 10 bases and J by 1 base, 9 bases remained unmatched. Per the germline V gene, CDR1 is NNHDY and CDR2 is SYVADS. The part of the CDR3 DNA that was read is TGTGCCGGTAGTGGACTGGGGAAGAACTATGCTGAGCAGTTC. Translated: CAGSGLGKNYAEQF. The complete CDR3 sequence is CAGSGLGKNYAEQFF.

As concerns this clone: Genes and germline come from the mouse. The CDR3 end falls 1 residue outside the read, so it is completed with the germline J gene. The chain carries TRBV16 and TRBJ1-6, with D possibly being TRBD1 (5 bases). TRBJ1-6 is treated as an ORF (open reading frame) with a function not yet certain. CDR3 length equals 14 residues. V was trimmed by 1 base and J by 7 bases, leaving 8 bases between them. Germline V gene lookup returns CDR1 SGHSA and CDR2 FRNQAP. The sequenced part of the CDR3 DNA is TGTGCAAGCAGCTTAGTGGACAAAAATTCGCCCCTCTAC. Its protein is CASSLVDKNSPLY. The entire CDR3 is CASSLVDKNSPLYF.

In the case of this clone: The genes are named according to mouse. The sequence runs out 1 residue before the end of the CDR3; the remainder is reconstructed from the germline J gene. The chain couples TRBV12-1 to TRBJ2-1, with D unclear. There are 11 residues in the CDR3. The V end lost 3 bases, the J end lost 5 bases, and 4 bases lay between the germline ends. Germline V gene lookup returns CDR1 SGHSN and CDR2 HYEKVE. CDR3 DNA, as far as it was read: TGTGCCAGCTCTGGGGATGCTGAGCAGTTC. Its protein product is CASSGDAEQF. The full CDR3 sequence reads CASSGDAEQFF.

Relative to its sample, this clone is large. All gene names here are mouse names. The sequence runs out 1 residue before the end of the CDR3; the remainder is reconstructed from the germline J gene. This same CDR3 is encoded by further DNA sequences in the sample. The chain recombines TRBV5 with TRBJ2-7, with D possibly TRBD2 on 6 matching bases. Germline V gene sequence: CDR1 LGHNA, CDR2 YNLKQL (reference sequence). CDR3 length: 12 residues. Trimming took off 4 bases at V and 4 bases at J, with 8 bases between the two ends. The part of the CDR3 DNA that was read is TGTGCCAGCAGCCCCACTGGGTATGAACAGTAC. This sequence encodes CASSPTGYEQY. The CDR3 as a whole reads CASSPTGYEQYF.

This clone is labeled as large. Gene names refer to mouse genes. From the germline J gene comes the end of the CDR3, since the read stops 1 residue before it. The V call is TRBV26, the J call TRBJ2-2, with 9 bases aligning to TRBD2. The CDR3 runs 16 residues. CDR1 KGHPV and CDR2 FQNQEV come from the germline V gene (reference sequence). Germline trimming cut 4 bases from V and 1 base from J; bases unmatched to any gene: 4. The DNA read from the CDR3 is TGTGCCAGCAGTCCAAGACTGGGGGTAAACACCGGGCAGCTCTAC. This translates into CASSPRLGVNTGQLY. The CDR3 in its entirety is CASSPRLGVNTGQLYF.

On this clone: Each gene name is a mouse one. The sequence runs out 1 residue before the end of the CDR3; the remainder is reconstructed from the germline J gene. The V gene is TRBV2, the J gene TRBJ2-5; 8 nucleotides align to TRBD2. This CDR3 is built from 14 residues. With 0 bases clipped from V and 6 bases from J, the junction kept 2 bases outside the gene matches. Germline loops: CDR1 LGHNA, CDR2 YSYQKL. This CDR3 is CASSQEGGRDTQYF. Incomplete CDR3 DNA: TGTGCCAGCAGCCAAGAGGGGGGGCGGGACACCCAGTAC.

As regards this clone: Mouse gene names and germline throughout. The sequenced fragment ends 1 residue before the CDR3 boundary, so the rest is inferred from the germline J gene. The gene calls are TRBV26 and TRBJ1-2, with D possibly matching TRBD1 (6 bases). The CDR3 spans 13 residues. Germline CDR1 reads KGHPV; CDR2 reads FQNQEV (reference sequence). V was cut by 4 bases and J by 0 bases, with 6 bases left in between. CDR3 in amino acids: CASSRTANSDYTF. The part of the CDR3 DNA that was read is TGTGCCAGCAGTCGGACAGCAAACTCCGACTACACC.

As regards this clone: These gene names are mouse names. Read coverage stops 1 residue before the CDR3 terminus; the germline J gene supplies the remainder. This chain links TRBV15 with TRBJ2-2; 8 bases align to TRBD2. The CDR3 has 14 amino acids. The V gene's germline CDR1 is SGHND and CDR2 FRSKSL. V lost 3 bases to trimming and J lost 4 bases; unmatched junction nucleotides: 1. The chain's CDR3 is CASSLGGATGQLYF. CDR3 DNA, as far as it was read: TGTGCCAGCAGTTTGGGGGGGGCCACCGGGCAGCTCTAC.

A remark on this clone: The gene symbols are mouse symbols. The observed sequence ends 1 residue before the CDR3 terminus, with the missing tail filled in from the germline J gene. The V gene is TRBV26, the J gene TRBJ1-1, with D unresolved. The CDR3 has 13 residues. Germline CDR1 reads KGHPV; CDR2 reads FQNQEV (reference sequence). V lost 2 bases and J lost 1, with 5 bases in between. This CDR3 reads CASSLGLNTEVFF. Partial CDR3 DNA: TGTGCCAGCAGTCTGGGGTTAAACACAGAAGTCTTC.

A word on this clone: The gene symbols are mouse symbols. The read gets to within 1 residue of the CDR3 end, and the germline J gene fills in the rest. The rearrangement links TRBV26 to TRBJ1-4, with 11 bases identical to TRBD1. After removal of 7 bases from V and 3 bases from J, the junction contained 4 bases not matched to a gene. The germline gives CDR1 KGHPV, CDR2 FQNQEV (reference sequence). The CDR3 sequence is 15 residues long. Partial CDR3 DNA: TGTGCCAGCAACGGACAGGGGGCAACCAACGAAAGATTATTT. Translating gives CASNGQGATNERLF. The whole CDR3 reads CASNGQGATNERLFF.

Comments on this clone: Each gene name is a mouse one. Read coverage stops 1 residue before the CDR3 terminus; the germline J gene supplies the remainder. The gene calls are TRBV1 and TRBJ1-4, with a tentative D call TRBD1 (6 bases). The CDR3 is 14 amino acids. The V end was cut by 2 bases, the J end by 4 bases, with 8 bases between. Germline CDR1 NSQYPW, CDR2 LRSPGD (reference sequence). CDR3 region: CTCSARGGNERLFF. Incomplete CDR3 DNA: TGCACCTGCAGTGCAAGGGGGGGCAACGAAAGATTATTT.

This clone is labeled as large. The genes and germline here are from mouse. The sequenced part of the CDR3 DNA is TGTGCCTGGAGTCTCCGAGCAAACACAGAAGTCTTC. Its protein product is CAWSLRANTEVF. The entire CDR3 reads CAWSLRANTEVFF. V is TRBV31 and J is TRBJ1-1; no firm D call. The CDR3 goes on 1 residue after the read ends, and that part is filled in from the germline J gene. The CDR3 is 13 residues long. V was shortened by 0 bases and J by 0 bases, with 5 bases between the two germline ends. Germline V gene lookup returns CDR1 GKSSPN and CDR2 SITVG.

As concerns this clone: Gene labels here are mouse ones. The CDR3 sequence: CASSGQGETLYF. Partial CDR3 DNA: TGTGCTAGCAGTGGACAGGGGGAAACGCTGTAT. The chain recombines TRBV17 with TRBJ2-3; 9 bases fit TRBD1. The read ends 1 residue early relative to the CDR3; the germline J gene fills the gap. Losses at the gene ends were 5 bases for V and 6 bases for J; bases not matched to a gene: 0. The CDR3 is made up of 12 amino acids. Germline V gene sequence: CDR1 MNHDT, CDR2 YYDKIL.

On this clone itself: Gene names and germline match the mouse. Read sequence stops 1 residue before the CDR3 end, and the germline J gene provides the missing end. The chain links TRBV15 to TRBJ1-5; TRBD1 agrees at 9 bases. The CDR3 extends over 14 amino acids. Trimming at V came to 5 bases and at J to 6 bases, leaving 5 bases not matched to a gene. Germline CDR1 and CDR2: SGHND and FRSKSL. The CDR3 bases that were read are TGTGCCAGCAGTCTGACAGGGGGGACCCAGGCTCCGCTT. Residues: CASSLTGGTQAPL. The entire CDR3 protein is CASSLTGGTQAPLF.

Concerning this clone: Genes and germline are mouse. Partial CDR3 DNA: TGTGCCAGCACCATGAGCTGGGGGTATGAACAGTAC. Translating it yields CASTMSWGYEQY. In full, the CDR3 is CASTMSWGYEQYF. The gene calls are TRBV15 and TRBJ2-7; 7 bases fit TRBD2. Sequencing ends 1 residue short of the CDR3 end; the germline J gene provides the rest. V trimming: 7 bases; J trimming: 4 bases; junction bases outside the gene matches: 7. Looked up from germline, CDR1 is SGHND and CDR2 is FRSKSL. This CDR3 has 13 residues.

This clone was counted only a few times. Genes and germline come from the mouse. The read gets to within 1 residue of the CDR3 end, and the germline J gene fills in the rest. This rearrangement joins TRBV19 to TRBJ1-4, with D unresolved. The length of the CDR3 is 14 residues. CDR1 FNHDT and CDR2 SITEND come from the germline V gene (reference sequence). V dropped 0 bases and J dropped 0 bases, with 3 bases sitting between them. The CDR3 bases that were read are TGTGCCAGCAGTATAGGCCTTTCCAACGAAAGATTATTT. This translates into CASSIGLSNERLF. The full CDR3 protein reads CASSIGLSNERLFF.

As for this clone: The germline and genes are mouse ones. The observed sequence ends 1 residue before the CDR3 terminus, with the missing tail filled in from the germline J gene. This chain joins TRBV13-1 and TRBJ2-3; a possible D gene is TRBD2 (6 bases). Trimming pared 4 bases from V and 1 base from J, leaving 13 bases between. CDR3 length equals 15 residues. CDR1 and CDR2 from the germline V gene are NSHNY and SYGAGN. The CDR3 is CASSPLGRGAETLYF. The part of the CDR3 DNA that was read is TGTGCCAGCAGTCCTCTGGGGAGAGGTGCAGAAACGCTGTAT.

As for this clone: Mouse germline and gene names are used. The CDR3 extends 1 residue past the end of the read, so its final part is completed from the germline J gene. The chain employs TRBV12-1 and TRBJ2-3; 10 nucleotides match TRBD1. The germline V gene has CDR1 SGHSN and CDR2 HYEKVE. Losses at the gene ends were 1 base for V and 3 bases for J; bases not matched to a gene: 0. This CDR3 has 14 amino acids. The covered CDR3 bases are TGTGCCAGCTCTCTGGGACAGGGGGCAGAAACGCTGTAT. It specifies CASSLGQGAETLY. The full-length CDR3 reads as CASSLGQGAETLYF.

In regard to this clone: Gene names refer to mouse genes. The CDR3 end is not reached by the read, which stops 1 residue before it; the germline J gene fills it in. The chain uses TRBV17 and TRBJ2-7, with 11 nucleotides matching TRBD2. The CDR3 spans 13 residues. V gave up 7 bases and J gave up 4 bases; unmatched junction bases: 3. Per the germline V gene, CDR1 is MNHDT and CDR2 is YYDKIL. This CDR3 is CASIRTGGYEQYF. The sequenced part of the CDR3 DNA is TGTGCTAGCATTCGGACTGGGGGGTATGAACAGTAC.

This clone was recorded a few times. Gene and germline names: mouse. This CDR3 is CASNNWGKGYAEQFF. The sequenced CDR3 bases are TGTGCCAGCAACAACTGGGGGAAGGGGTATGCTGAGCAGTTC. The V call is TRBV19, the J call TRBJ2-1, with TRBD2 matching over 8 bases. With the read ending 1 residue before the CDR3 end, the germline J gene is used to fill in that end. J gave up 4 bases and V 6 bases, and 9 bases lay outside the gene matches. The length of the CDR3 is 15 residues. Germline values: CDR1 FNHDT, CDR2 SITEND (reference sequence).

As regards this clone: Gene names follow the mouse nomenclature. With the read ending 1 residue before the CDR3 end, the germline J gene is used to fill in that end. The chain uses TRBV13-1 and TRBJ2-7; D perhaps matches TRBD1 (6 bases). The V end lost 3 bases, the J end lost 3 bases, and 7 bases lay between the germline ends. CDR1 and CDR2 from the germline V gene are NSHNY and SYGAGN. The CDR3 contains 12 residues. The DNA read from the CDR3 is TGTGCCAGCAGTGCACAGGGCTATGAACAGTAC. Translating gives CASSAQGYEQY. The CDR3 reads in full as CASSAQGYEQYF.

A single count supports this clone. Mouse names are used for the genes. The sequence runs out 1 residue before the end of the CDR3; the remainder is reconstructed from the germline J gene. The genes are TRBV23 and TRBJ2-4; TRBD1, the D gene given by the table, was not confirmed from the DNA. The CDR3 consists of 16 residues. CDR1 is KGHTA and CDR2 is FQNQQP in the germline V gene. The CDR3 bases that were read are TGCTCCAGCAGTCAATCGGGGACAGGGGGCAGGGACACCTTGTAC. It encodes CSSSQSGTGGRDTLY. The entire CDR3 reads CSSSQSGTGGRDTLYF.

Only a few counts were recorded for this clone. All gene names here are mouse names. With the read ending 1 residue before the CDR3 end, the germline J gene is used to fill in that end. The chain is built from TRBV12-2 and TRBJ1-3; perhaps TRBD1 as D (5 bases). Germline V gene data show CDR1 as SGHLS and CDR2 as HYDKME. V lost 0 bases, J lost 0 bases, and 8 bases lay in between. The CDR3 loop spans 15 amino acids. CDR3 DNA, as far as it was read: TGTGCCAGCTCTCTCGGGGGGGGTTCTGGAAATACGCTCTAT. Residues: CASSLGGGSGNTLY. The whole CDR3 sequence reads CASSLGGGSGNTLYF.

As regards this clone: Genes and germline come from the mouse. The CDR3 end lies 1 residue beyond the end of the read and is filled in from the germline J gene. V and J are TRBV26 and TRBJ2-3, with D hard to call. The CDR3 consists of 12 residues. Germline CDR1 KGHPV, CDR2 FQNQEV (reference sequence). V was trimmed by 6 bases and J by 0 bases, leaving 4 bases between them. Incomplete CDR3 DNA: TGTGCCAGCAGCTCCAGTGCAGAAACGCTGTAT. It yields the protein CASSSSAETLY. The full CDR3 sequence reads CASSSSAETLYF.